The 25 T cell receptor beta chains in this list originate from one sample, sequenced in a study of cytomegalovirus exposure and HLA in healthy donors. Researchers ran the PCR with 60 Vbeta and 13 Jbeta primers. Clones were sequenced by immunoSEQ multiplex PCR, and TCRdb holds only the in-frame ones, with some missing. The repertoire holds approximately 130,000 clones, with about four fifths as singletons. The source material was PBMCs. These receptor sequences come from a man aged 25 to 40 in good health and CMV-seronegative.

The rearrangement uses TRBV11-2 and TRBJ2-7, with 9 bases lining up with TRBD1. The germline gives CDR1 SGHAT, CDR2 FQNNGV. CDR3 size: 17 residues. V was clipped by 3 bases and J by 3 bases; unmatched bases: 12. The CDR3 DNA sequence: TGTGCCAGCAGCTTCCAGACAGGGGGGCCGGGAAGCTACGAGCAGTACTTC. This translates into CASSFQTGGPGSYEQYF.

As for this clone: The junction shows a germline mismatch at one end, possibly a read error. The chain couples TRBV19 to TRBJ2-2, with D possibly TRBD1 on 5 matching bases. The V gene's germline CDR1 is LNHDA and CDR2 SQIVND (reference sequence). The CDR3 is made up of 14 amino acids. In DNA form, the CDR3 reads TGTGCCAGTAGTATCGGCAGGGCCACCAGGGAGCTGTTTTTT. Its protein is CASSIGRATRELFF.

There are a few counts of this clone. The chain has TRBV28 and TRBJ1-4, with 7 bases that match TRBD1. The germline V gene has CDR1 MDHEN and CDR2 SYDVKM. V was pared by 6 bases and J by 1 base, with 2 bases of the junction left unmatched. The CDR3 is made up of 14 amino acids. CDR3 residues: CASSRQGTNEKLFF. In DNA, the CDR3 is TGTGCCAGCAGCCGACAGGGAACTAATGAAAAACTGTTTTTT.

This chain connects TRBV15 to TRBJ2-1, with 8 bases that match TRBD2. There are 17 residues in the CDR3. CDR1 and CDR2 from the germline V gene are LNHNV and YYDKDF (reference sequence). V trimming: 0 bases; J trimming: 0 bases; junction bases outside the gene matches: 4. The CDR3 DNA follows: TGTGCCACCAGCAGAGATTTCGGGAGGGGCTCCTACAATGAGCAGTTCTTC. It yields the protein CATSRDFGRGSYNEQFF.

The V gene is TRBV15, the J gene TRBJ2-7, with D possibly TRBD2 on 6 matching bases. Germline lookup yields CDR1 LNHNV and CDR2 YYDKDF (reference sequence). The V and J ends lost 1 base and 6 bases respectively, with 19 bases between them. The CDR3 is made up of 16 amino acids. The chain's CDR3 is CATSRGSAGNYFEQYF. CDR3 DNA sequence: TGTGCCACCAGCAGAGGAAGCGCGGGGAACTATTTCGAGCAGTACTTC.

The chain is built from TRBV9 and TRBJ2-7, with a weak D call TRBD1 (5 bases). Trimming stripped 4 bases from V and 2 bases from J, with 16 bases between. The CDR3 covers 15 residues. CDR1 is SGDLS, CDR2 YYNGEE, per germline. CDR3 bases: TGTGCCAGCAGCCCTTACCCCGGACAAACCTACGAGCAGTACTTC. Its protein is CASSPYPGQTYEQYF.

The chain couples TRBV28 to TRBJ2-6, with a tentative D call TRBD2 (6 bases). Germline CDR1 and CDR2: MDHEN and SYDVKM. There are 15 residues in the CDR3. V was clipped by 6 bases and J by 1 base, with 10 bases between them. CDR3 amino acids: CASSETSSGANVLTF. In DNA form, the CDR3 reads TGTGCCAGCAGCGAGACTAGTTCTGGGGCCAACGTCCTGACTTTC.

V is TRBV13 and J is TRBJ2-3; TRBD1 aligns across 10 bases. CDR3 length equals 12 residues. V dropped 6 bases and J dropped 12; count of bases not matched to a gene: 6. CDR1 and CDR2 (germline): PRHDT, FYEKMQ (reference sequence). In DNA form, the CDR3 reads TGTGCCAGCAGTGATCGGGACAGGGGTCAGTATTTT. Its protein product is CASSDRDRGQYF.

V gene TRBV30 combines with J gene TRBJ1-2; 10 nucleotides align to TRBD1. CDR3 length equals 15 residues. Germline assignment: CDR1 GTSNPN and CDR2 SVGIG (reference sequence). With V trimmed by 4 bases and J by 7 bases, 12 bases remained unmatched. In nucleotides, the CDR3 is TGTGCCTGGACCATAATCGGACAGGGGGGGTTTGGCTACACCTTC. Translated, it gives CAWTIIGQGGFGYTF.

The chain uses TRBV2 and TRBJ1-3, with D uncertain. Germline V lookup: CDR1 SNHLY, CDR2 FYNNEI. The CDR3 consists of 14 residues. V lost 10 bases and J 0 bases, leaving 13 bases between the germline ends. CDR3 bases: TGTGCCACCCGGCGAGACATCTCTGGAAACACCATATATTTT. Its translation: CATRRDISGNTIYF. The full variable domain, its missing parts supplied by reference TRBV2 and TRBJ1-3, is EPEVTQTPSHQVTQMGQEVILRCVPISNHLYFYWYRQILGQKVEFLVSFYNNEISEKSEIFDDQFSVERPDGSNFTLKIRSTKLEDSAMYFCATRRDISGNTIYFGEGSWLTVV.

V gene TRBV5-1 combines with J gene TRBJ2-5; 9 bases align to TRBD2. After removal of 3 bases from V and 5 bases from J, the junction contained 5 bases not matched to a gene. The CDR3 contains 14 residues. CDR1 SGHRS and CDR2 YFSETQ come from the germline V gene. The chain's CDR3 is CASSWRGGGETQYF. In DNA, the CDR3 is TGCGCCAGCAGCTGGCGGGGGGGCGGGGAGACCCAGTACTTC.

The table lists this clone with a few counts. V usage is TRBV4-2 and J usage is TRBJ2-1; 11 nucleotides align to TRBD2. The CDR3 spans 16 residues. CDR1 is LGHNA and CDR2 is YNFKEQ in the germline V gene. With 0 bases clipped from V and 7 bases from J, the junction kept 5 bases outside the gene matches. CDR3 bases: TGTGCCAGCAGCCAAGAAGGGACTAGCGGAGGGAATGAGCAGTTCTTC. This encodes CASSQEGTSGGNEQFF.

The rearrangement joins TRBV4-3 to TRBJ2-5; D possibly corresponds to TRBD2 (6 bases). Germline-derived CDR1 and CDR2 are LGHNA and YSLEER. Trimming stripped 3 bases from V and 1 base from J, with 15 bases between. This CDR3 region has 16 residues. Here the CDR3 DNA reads TGCGCCAGCAGCCACGGAACCGGAGGGTTCCAAGAGACCCAGTACTTC. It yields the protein CASSHGTGGFQETQYF.

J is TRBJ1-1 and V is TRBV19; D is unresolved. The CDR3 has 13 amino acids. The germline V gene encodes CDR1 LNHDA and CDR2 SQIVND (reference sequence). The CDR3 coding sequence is TGTGTCAGCAACCAGGTTATGAACACTGAAGCTTTCTTT. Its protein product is CVSNQVMNTEAFF.

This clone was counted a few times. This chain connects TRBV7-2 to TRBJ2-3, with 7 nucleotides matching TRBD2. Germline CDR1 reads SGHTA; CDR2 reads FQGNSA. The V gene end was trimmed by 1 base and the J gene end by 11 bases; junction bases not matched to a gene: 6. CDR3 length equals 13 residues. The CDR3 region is CASSLGGGVGQYF. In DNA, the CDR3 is TGTGCCAGCAGCTTAGGGGGGGGAGTAGGGCAGTATTTT.

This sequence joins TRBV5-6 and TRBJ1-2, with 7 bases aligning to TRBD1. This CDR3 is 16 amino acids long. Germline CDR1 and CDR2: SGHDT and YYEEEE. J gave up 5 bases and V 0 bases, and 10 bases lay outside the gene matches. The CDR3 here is CASSLADREVIYGYTF. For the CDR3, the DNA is TGTGCCAGCAGCTTGGCTGACAGGGAAGTAATATATGGCTACACCTTC. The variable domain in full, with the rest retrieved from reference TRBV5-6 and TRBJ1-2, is DAGVTQSPTHLIKTRGQQVTLRCSPKSGHDTVSWYQQALGQGPQFIFQYYEEEERQRGNFPDRFSGHQFPNYSSELNVNALLLGDSALYLCASSLADREVIYGYTFGSGTRLTVV.

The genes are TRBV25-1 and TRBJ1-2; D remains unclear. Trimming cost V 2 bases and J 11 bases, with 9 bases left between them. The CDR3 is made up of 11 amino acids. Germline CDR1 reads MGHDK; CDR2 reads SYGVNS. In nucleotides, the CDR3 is TGTGCCAGCAGTGAACTTCGGAGTTACACCTTC. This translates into CASSELRSYTF.

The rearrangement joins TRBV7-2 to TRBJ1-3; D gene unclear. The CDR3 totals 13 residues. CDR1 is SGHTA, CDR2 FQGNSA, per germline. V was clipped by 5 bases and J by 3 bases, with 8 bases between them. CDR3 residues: CASSAYGGNTIYF. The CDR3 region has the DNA TGTGCCAGCAGCGCCTATGGTGGAAACACCATATATTTT. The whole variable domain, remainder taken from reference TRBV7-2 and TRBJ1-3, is GAGVSQSPSNKVTEKGKDVELRCDPISGHTALYWYRQSLGQGLEFLIYFQGNSAPDKSGLPSDRFSAERTGGSVSTLTIQRTQQEDSAVYLCASSAYGGNTIYFGEGSWLTVV.

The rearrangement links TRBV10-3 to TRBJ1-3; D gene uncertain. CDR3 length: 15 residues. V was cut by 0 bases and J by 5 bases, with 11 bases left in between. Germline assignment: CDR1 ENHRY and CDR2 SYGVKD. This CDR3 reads CAISESRGVRNTIYF. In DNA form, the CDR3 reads TGTGCCATCAGTGAGTCCCGCGGAGTGAGAAACACCATATATTTT.

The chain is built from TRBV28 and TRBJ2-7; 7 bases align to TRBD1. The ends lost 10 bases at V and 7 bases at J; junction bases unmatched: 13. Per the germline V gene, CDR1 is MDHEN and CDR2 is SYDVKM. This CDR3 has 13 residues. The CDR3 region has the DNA TGTGCCACCTCGACAGGGTTATCGCGGGAGCAGTACTTC. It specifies CATSTGLSREQYF.

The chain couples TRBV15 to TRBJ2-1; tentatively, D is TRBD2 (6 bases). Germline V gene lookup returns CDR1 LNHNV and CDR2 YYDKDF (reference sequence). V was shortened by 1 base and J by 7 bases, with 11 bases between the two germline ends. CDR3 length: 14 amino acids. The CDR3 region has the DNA TGTGCCACCAGCAGAGGTGGGGCGGGGAATGAGCAGTTCTTC. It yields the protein CATSRGGAGNEQFF. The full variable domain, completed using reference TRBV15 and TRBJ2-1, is DAMVIQNPRYQVTQFGKPVTLSCSQTLNHNVMYWYQQKSSQAPKLLFHYYDKDFNNEADTPDNFQSRRPNTSFCFLDIRSPGLGDTAMYLCATSRGGAGNEQFFGPGTRLTVL.

The CDR3 spells CSVEPGETQYF. In nucleotides, the CDR3 is TGCAGCGTTGAGCCGGGGGAGACCCAGTACTTC. This chain connects TRBV29-1 to TRBJ2-5; the D gene is possibly TRBD2 (5 bases). With 3 bases removed from V and 5 bases from J, the gap between germline ends came to 7 bases. From germline, CDR1 is SQVTM and CDR2 ANQGSEA. The CDR3 covers 11 residues.

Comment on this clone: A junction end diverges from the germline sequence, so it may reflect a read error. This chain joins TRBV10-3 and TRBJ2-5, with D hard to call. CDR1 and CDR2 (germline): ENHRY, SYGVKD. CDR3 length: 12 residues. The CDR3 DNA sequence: TGTGCCATCAGTGGGAGCCAAGAGACCCAGCACTTC. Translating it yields CAISGSQETQHF.

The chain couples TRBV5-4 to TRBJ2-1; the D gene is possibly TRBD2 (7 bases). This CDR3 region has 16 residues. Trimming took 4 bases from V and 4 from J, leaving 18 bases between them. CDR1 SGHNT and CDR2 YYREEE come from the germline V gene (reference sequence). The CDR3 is CASSPGGGREYNEQFF. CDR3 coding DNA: TGTGCCAGCAGCCCCGGCGGGGGCAGAGAATACAATGAGCAGTTCTTC.

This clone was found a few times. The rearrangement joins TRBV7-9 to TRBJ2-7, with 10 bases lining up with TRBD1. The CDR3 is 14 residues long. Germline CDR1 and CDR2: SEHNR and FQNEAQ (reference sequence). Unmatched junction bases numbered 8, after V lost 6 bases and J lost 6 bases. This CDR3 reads CASRRGDRGSEQYF. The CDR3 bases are TGTGCCAGCAGGAGGGGGGACAGGGGTAGCGAGCAGTACTTC.